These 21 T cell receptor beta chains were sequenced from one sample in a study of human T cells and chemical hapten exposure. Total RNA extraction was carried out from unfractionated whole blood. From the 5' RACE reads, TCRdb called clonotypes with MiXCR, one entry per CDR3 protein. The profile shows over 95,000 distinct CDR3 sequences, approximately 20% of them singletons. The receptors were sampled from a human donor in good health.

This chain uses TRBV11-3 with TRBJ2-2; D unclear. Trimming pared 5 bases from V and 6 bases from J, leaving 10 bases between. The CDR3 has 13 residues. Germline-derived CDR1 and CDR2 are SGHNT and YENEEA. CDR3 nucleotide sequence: TGTGCCAGCAGCCCCTCCCCAGCCGGGGAGCTGTTTTTT. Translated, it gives CASSPSPAGELFF.

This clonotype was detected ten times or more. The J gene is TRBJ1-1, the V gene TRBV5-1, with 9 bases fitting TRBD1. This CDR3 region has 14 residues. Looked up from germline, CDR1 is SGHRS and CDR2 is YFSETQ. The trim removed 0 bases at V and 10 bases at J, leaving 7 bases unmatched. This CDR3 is CASSLVPGQGSAFF. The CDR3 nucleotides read TGCGCCAGCAGCTTGGTCCCGGGACAGGGATCAGCTTTCTTT.

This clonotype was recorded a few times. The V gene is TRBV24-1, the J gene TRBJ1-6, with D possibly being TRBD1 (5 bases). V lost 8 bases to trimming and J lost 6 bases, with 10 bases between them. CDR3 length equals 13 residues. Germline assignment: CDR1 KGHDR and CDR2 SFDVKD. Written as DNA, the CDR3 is TGTGCCACCATGCGGGACGGTAATTCACCCCTCCACTTT. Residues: CATMRDGNSPLHF.

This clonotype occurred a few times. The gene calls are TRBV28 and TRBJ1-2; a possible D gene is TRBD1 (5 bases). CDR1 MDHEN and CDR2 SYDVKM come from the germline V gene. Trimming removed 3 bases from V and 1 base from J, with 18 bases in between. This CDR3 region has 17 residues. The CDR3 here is CASSFKAREGFNYGYTF. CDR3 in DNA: TGTGCCAGCAGTTTTAAGGCCAGGGAAGGATTTAACTATGGCTACACCTTC.

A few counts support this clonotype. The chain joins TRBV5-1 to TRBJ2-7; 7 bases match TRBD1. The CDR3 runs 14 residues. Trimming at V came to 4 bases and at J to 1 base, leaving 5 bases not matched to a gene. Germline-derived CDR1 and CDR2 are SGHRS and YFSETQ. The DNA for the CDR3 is TGCGCCAGCAGCGTTAGGGACAGTTCCTACGAGCAGTACTTC. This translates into CASSVRDSSYEQYF.

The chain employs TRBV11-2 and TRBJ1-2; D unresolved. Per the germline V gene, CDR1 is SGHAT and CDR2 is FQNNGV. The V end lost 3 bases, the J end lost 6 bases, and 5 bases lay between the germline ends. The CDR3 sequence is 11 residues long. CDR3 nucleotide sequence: TGTGCCAGCAGCTTGCTTCATGGCTACACCTTC. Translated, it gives CASSLLHGYTF.

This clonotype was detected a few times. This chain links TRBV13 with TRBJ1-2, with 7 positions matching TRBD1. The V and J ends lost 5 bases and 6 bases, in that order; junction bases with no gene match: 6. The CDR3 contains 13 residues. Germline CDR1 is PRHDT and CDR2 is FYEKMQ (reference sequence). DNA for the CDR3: TGTGCCAGCAGCATGACAGGGAGGAATGGCTACACCTTC. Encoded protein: CASSMTGRNGYTF.

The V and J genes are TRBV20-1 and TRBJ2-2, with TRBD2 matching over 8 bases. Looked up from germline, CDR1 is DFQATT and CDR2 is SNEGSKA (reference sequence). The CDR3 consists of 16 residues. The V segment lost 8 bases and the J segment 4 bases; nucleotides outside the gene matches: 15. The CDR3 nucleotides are TGCAGTCTGGGGCTAGCGGGCCGCCGGAGCACCGGGGAGCTGTTTTTT. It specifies CSLGLAGRRSTGELFF.

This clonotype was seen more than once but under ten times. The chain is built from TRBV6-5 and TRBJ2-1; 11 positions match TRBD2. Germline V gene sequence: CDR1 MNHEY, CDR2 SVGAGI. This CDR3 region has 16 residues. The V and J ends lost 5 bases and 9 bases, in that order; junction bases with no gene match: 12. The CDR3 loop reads CASSPNSGRGTVEQFF. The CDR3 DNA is TGTGCCAGCAGTCCGAATAGCGGGAGGGGGACGGTTGAGCAGTTCTTC.

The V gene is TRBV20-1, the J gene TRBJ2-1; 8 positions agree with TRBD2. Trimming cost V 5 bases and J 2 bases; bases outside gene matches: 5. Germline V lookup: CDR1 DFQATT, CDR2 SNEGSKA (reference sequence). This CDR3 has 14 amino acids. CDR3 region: CSARLAGPYNEQFF. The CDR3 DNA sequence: TGCAGTGCTCGTCTAGCGGGTCCCTACAATGAGCAGTTCTTC.

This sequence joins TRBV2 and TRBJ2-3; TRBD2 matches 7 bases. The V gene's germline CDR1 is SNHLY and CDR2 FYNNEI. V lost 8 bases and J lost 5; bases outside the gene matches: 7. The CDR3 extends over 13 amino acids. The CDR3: CASGGREEDTQYF. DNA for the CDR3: TGTGCCAGCGGGGGTCGGGAGGAAGATACGCAGTATTTT.

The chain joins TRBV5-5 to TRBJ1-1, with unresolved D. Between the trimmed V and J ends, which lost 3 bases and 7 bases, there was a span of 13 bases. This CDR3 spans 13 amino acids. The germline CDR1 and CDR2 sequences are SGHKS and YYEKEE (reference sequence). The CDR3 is CASSCRLEGEAFF. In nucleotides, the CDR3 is TGTGCCAGCAGCTGCAGGCTGGAGGGTGAAGCTTTCTTT.

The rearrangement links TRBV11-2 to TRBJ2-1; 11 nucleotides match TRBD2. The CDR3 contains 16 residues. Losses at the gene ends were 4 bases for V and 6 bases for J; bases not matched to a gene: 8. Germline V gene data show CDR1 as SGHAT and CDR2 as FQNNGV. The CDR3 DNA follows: TGTGCCAGCAGCTCTCTTAGCGGGAGGGCTTCCAATGAGCAGTTCTTC. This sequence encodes CASSSLSGRASNEQFF.

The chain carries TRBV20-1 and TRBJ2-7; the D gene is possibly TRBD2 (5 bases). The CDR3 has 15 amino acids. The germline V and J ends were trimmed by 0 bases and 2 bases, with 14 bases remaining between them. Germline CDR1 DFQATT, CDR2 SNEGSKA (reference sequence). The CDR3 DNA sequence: TGCAGTGCTAGAGACCCCGAGGGCGGTCCCTACGAGCAGTACTTC. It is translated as CSARDPEGGPYEQYF.

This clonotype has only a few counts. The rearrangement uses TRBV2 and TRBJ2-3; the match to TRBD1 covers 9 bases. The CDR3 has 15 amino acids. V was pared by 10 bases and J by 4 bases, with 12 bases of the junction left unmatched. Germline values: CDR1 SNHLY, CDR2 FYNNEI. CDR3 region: CATRNGQGFSDTQYF. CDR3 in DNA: TGTGCCACCAGAAACGGACAGGGGTTCTCAGATACGCAGTATTTT.

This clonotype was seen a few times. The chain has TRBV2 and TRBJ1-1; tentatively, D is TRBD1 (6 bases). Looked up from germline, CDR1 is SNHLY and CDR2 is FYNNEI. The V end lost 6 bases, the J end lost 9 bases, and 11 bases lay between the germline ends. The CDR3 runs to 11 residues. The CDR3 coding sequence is TGTGCCAGCAGGGCAGGGGTTAAAGCTTTCTTT. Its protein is CASRAGVKAFF.

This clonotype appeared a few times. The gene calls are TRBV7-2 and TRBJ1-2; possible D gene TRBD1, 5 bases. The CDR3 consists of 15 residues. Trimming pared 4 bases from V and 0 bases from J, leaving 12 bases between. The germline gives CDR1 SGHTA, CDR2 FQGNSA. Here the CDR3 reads CASSYGGRANYGYTF. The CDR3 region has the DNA TGTGCCAGCAGCTACGGGGGGAGGGCTAACTATGGCTACACCTTC.

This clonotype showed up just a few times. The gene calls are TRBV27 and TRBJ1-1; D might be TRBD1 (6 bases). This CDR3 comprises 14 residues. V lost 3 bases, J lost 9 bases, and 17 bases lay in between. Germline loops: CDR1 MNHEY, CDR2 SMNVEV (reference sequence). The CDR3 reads CASSFLQRGAKAFF. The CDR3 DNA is TGTGCCAGCAGTTTCCTTCAGAGGGGGGCAAAAGCTTTCTTT.

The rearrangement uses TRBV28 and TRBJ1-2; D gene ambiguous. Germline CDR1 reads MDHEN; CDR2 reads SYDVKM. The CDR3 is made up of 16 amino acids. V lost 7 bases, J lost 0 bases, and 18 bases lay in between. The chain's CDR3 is CASTTRRFEANYGYTF. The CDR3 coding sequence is TGTGCCAGCACCACGAGGCGTTTCGAAGCTAACTATGGCTACACCTTC.

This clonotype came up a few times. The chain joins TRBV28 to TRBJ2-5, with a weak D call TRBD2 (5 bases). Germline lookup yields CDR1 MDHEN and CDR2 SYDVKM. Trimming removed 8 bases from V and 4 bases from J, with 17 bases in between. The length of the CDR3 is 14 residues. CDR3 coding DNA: TGTGCCAGCGGAGCGACCCTGGCGGGAGAGACCCAGTACTTC. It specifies CASGATLAGETQYF. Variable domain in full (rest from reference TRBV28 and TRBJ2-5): DVKVTQSSRYLVKRTGEKVFLECVQDMDHENMFWYRQDPGLGLRLIYFSYDVKMKEKGDIPEGYSVSREKKERFSLILESASTNQTSMYLCASGATLAGETQYFGPGTRLLVL.

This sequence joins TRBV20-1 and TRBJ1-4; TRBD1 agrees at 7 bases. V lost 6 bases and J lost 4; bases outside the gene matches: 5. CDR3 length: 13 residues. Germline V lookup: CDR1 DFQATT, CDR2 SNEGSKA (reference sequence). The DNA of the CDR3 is TGCAGTGCCACCGGGACAGATAATGAAAAACTGTTTTTT. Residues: CSATGTDNEKLFF.